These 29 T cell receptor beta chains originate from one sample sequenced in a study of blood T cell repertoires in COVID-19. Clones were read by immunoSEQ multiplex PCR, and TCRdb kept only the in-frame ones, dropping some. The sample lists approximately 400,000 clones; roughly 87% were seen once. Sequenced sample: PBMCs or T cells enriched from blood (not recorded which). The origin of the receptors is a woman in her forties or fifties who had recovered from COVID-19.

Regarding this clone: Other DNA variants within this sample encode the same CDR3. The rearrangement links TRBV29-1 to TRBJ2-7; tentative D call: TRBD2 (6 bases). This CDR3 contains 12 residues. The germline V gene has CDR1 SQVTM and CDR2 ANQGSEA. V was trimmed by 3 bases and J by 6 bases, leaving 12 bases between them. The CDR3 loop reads CSVDGGVGEQYF. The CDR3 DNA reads TGCAGCGTTGACGGCGGGGTAGGCGAGCAGTACTTC.

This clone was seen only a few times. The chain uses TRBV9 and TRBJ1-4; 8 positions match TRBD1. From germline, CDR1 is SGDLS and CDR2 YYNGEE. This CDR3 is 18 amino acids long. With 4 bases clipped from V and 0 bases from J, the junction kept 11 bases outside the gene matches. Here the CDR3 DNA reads TGTGCCAGCAGCCCCCTCGGGACAGGTACCCCAACTAATGAAAAACTGTTTTTT. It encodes CASSPLGTGTPTNEKLFF.

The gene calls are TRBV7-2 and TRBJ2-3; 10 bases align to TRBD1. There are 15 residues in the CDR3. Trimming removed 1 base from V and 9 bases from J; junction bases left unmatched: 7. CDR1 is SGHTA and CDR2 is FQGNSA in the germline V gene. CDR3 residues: CASSLGGTGVPTQYF. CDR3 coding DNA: TGTGCCAGCAGCTTAGGAGGGACAGGGGTTCCGACGCAGTATTTT.

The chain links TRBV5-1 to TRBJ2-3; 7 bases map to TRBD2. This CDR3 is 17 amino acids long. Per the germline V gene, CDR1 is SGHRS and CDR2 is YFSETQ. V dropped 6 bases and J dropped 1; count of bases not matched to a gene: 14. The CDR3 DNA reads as TGCGCCAGCACTCGGGGGGTGAACGGGACGCGCACAGATACGCAGTATTTT. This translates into CASTRGVNGTRTDTQYF.

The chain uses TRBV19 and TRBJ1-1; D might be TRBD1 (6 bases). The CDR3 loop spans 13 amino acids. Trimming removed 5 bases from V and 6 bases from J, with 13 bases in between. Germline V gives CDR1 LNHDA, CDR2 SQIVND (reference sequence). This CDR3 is CASSFRGGPEAFF. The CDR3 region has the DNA TGTGCCAGTAGTTTCAGGGGAGGGCCTGAAGCTTTCTTT.

The CDR3 loop is CASTRTSGTSNTGELFF. CDR3 bases: TGTGCCAGCACCCGGACTAGCGGGACCTCGAACACCGGGGAGCTGTTTTTT. The chain couples TRBV7-9 to TRBJ2-2; 12 bases fit TRBD2. V shed 7 bases, J shed 0 bases, and the junction held 6 bases outside the gene matches. The CDR3 has 17 amino acids. From germline, CDR1 is SEHNR and CDR2 FQNEAQ (reference sequence).

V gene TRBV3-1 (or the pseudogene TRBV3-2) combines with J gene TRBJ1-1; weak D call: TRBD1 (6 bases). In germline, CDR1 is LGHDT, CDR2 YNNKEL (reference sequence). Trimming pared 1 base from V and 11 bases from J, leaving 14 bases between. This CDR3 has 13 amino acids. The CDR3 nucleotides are TGTGCCAGCAGCCAAGTCCAGGGGAGTAATGCTTTCTTT. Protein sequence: CASSQVQGSNAFF.

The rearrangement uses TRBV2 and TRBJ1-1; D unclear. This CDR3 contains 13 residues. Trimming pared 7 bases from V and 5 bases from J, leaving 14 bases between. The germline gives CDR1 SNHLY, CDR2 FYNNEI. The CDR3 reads CASTYTLRTEAFF. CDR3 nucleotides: TGTGCCAGCACCTATACCTTGAGGACTGAAGCTTTCTTT.

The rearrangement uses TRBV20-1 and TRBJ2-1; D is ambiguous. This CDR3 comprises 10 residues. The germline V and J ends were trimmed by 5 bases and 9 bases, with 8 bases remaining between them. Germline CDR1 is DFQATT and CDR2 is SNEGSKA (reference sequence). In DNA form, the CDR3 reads TGCAGTGCTCCCACCAGTGAGCAGTTCTTC. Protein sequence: CSAPTSEQFF.

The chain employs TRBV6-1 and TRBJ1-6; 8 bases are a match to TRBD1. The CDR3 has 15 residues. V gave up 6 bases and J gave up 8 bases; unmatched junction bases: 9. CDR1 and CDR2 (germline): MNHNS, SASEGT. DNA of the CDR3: TGTGCCAGCAGCCGCACACTACAGGGGGATTCACCCCTCCACTTT. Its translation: CASSRTLQGDSPLHF.

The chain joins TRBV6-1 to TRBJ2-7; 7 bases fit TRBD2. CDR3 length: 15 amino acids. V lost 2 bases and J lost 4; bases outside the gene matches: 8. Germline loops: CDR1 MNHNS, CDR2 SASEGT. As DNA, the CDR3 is TGTGCCAGCAGTGAATTACGGGGAGGGAATTACGAGCAGTACTTC. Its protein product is CASSELRGGNYEQYF.

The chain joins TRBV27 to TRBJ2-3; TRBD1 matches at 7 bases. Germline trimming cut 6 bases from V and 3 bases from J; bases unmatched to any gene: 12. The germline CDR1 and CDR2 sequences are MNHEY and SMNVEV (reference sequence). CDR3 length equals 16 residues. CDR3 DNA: TGTGCCAGCAGGGGACAGAGTGGGGGTTGGACAGATACGCAGTATTTT. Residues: CASRGQSGGWTDTQYF.

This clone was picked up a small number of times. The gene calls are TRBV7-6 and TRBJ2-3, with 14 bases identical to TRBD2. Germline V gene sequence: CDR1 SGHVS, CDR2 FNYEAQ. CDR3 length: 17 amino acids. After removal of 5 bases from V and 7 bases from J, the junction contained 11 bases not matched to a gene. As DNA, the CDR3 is TGTGCCAGCAGCACCCGACTAGCGGGAGGGGCCGAGTATACGCAGTATTTT. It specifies CASSTRLAGGAEYTQYF.

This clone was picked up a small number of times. The CDR3 here is CASSSSTTGTEAFF. The CDR3 coding sequence is TGCGCCAGCAGCTCCTCTACGACAGGAACTGAAGCTTTCTTT. The chain links TRBV5-1 to TRBJ1-1; possible D gene TRBD1, 6 bases. V was pared by 3 bases and J by 5 bases, with 14 bases between. Germline V gene lookup returns CDR1 SGHRS and CDR2 YFSETQ. The CDR3 contains 14 residues. Based on the CDR3 plus reference TRBV5-1 and TRBJ1-1, the full variable domain is KAGVTQTPRYLIKTRGQQVTLSCSPISGHRSVSWYQQTPGQGLQFLFEYFSETQRNKGNFPGRFSGRQFSNSRSEMNVSTLELGDSALYLCASSSSTTGTEAFFGQGTRLTVV.

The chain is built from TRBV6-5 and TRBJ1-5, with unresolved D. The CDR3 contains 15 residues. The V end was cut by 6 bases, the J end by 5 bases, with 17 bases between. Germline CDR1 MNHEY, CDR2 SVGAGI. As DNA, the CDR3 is TGTGCCAGCAGCCAAACGACCCCTCGGGATCAGCCCCAGCATTTT. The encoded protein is CASSQTTPRDQPQHF.

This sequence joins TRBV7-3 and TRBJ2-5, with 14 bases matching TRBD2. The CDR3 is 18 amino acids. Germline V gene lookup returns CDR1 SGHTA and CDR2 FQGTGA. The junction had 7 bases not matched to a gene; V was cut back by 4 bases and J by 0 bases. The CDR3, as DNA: TGTGCCAGCAGCTCCGGGACTAGCGGGGGCCCGTACCAAGAGACCCAGTACTTC. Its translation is CASSSGTSGGPYQETQYF.

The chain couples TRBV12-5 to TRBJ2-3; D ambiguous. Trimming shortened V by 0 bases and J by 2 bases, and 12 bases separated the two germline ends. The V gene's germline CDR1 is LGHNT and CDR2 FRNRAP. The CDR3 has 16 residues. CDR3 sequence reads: CASGLVRNRFTDTQYF. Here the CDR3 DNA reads TGTGCTAGTGGTTTGGTACGCAATAGATTCACAGATACGCAGTATTTT.

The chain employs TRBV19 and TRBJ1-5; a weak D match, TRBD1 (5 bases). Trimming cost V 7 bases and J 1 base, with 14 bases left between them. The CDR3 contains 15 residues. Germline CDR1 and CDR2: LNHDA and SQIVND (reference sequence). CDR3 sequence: CASITVSGSNQPQHF. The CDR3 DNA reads TGTGCCAGTATCACAGTTTCAGGGAGCAATCAGCCCCAGCATTTT.

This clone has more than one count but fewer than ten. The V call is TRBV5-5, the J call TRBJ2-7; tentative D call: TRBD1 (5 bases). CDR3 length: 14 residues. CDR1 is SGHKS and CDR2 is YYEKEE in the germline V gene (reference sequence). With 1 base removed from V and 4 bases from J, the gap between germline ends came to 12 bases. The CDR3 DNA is TGTGCCAGCAGCTTGTTAGGGGCCAGGTACGAGCAGTACTTC. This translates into CASSLLGARYEQYF.

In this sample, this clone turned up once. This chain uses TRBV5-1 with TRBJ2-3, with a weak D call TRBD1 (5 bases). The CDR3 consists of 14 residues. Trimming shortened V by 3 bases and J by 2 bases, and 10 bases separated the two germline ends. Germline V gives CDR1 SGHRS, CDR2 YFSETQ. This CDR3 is CASSSAGSTDTQYF. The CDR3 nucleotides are TGCGCCAGCAGCTCCGCAGGGTCCACAGATACGCAGTATTTT.

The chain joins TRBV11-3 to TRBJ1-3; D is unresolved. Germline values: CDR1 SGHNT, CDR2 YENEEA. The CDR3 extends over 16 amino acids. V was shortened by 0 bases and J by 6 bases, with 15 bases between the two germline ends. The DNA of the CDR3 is TGTGCCAGCAGCTTAGACAGCGCAAGGAGGGAAAACACCATATATTTT. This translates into CASSLDSARRENTIYF.

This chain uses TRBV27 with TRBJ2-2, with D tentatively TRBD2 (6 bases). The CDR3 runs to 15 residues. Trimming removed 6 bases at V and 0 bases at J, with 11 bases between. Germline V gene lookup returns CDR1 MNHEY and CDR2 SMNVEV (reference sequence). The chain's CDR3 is CASSGWEANTGELFF. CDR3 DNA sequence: TGTGCCAGCAGCGGGTGGGAGGCGAACACCGGGGAGCTGTTTTTT.

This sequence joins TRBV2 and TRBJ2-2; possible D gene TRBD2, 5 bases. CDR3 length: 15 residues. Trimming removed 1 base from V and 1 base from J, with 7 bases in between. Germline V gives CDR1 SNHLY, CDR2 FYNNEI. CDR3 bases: TGTGCCAGCAGTGAAGTGGCGGGGAACACCGGGGAGCTGTTTTTT. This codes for CASSEVAGNTGELFF.

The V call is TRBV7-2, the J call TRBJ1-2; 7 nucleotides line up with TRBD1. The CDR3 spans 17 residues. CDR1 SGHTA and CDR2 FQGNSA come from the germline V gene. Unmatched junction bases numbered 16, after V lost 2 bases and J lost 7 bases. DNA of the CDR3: TGTGCCAGCAGCTTAAGGTCCGGAGGGGACAGTATAATTGGCTACACCTTC. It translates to CASSLRSGGDSIIGYTF. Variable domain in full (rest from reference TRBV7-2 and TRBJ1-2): GAGVSQSPSNKVTEKGKDVELRCDPISGHTALYWYRQSLGQGLEFLIYFQGNSAPDKSGLPSDRFSAERTGGSVSTLTIQRTQQEDSAVYLCASSLRSGGDSIIGYTFGSGTRLTVV.

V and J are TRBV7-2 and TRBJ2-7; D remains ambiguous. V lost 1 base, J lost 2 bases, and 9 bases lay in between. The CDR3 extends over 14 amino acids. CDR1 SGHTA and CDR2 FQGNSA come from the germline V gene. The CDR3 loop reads CASSLDPGPYEQYF. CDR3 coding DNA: TGTGCCAGCAGCTTAGATCCAGGCCCCTACGAGCAGTACTTC.

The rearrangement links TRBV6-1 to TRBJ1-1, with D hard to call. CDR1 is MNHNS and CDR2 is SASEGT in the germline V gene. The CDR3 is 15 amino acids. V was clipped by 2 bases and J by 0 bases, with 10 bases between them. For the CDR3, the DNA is TGTGCCAGCAGTGAAAGCTGGGCGCTGAACACTGAAGCTTTCTTT. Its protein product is CASSESWALNTEAFF.

CDR3 in DNA: TGTGCCAGCAGCAGCGGCCTCGACAGGGCCCTTAATCAGCCCCAGCATTTT. Its protein product is CASSSGLDRALNQPQHF. J is TRBJ1-5 and V is TRBV7-9; 7 nucleotides align to TRBD1. CDR3 length: 17 amino acids. Germline trimming cut 5 bases from V and 4 bases from J; bases unmatched to any gene: 14. Germline V gene data show CDR1 as SEHNR and CDR2 as FQNEAQ (reference sequence).

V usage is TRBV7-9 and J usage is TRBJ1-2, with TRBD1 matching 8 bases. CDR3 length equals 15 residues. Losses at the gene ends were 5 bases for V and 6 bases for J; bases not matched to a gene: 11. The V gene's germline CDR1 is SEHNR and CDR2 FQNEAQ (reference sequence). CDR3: CASSMPGQGAHGYTF. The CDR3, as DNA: TGTGCCAGCAGCATGCCGGGGCAGGGGGCACATGGCTACACCTTC.

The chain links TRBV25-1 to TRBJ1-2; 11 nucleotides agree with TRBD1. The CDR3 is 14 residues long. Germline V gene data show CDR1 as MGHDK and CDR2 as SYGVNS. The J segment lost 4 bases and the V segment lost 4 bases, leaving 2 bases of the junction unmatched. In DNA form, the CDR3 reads TGTGCCAGCAGTGGGACAGGGGGCGCCTATGGCTACACCTTC. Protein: CASSGTGGAYGYTF.